The clone carrying this T cell receptor beta chain was seen a single time. The sample contains more than one DNA sequence encoding this CDR3. The entry originates in a study of shared T cell receptors in the human thymus. Libraries were prepared by immunoSEQ multiplex PCR; TCRdb keeps only in-frame clonotypes and omits some of them. The sample consists of under 700,000 clones, around 78% of them appearing once. Germline CDR1 and CDR2: LNHDA and SQIVND (reference sequence). V dropped 11 bases and J dropped 1; count of bases not matched to a gene: 4. This CDR3 comprises 14 residues. The same data also went into a second study, on human thymus T cells. That study adds: V and J gene usage appeared biased in thymic and blood repertoires.

Sequenced material: thymocytes. This chain joins TRBV19 and TRBJ2-2; 10 bases fit TRBD2. The source of this sequence is a boy under two years old with a congenital heart defect. The CDR3 DNA follows: TGTGCCTCTCGGACTAGCGGGAACACCGGGGAGCTGTTTTTT. It specifies CASRTSGNTGELFF.